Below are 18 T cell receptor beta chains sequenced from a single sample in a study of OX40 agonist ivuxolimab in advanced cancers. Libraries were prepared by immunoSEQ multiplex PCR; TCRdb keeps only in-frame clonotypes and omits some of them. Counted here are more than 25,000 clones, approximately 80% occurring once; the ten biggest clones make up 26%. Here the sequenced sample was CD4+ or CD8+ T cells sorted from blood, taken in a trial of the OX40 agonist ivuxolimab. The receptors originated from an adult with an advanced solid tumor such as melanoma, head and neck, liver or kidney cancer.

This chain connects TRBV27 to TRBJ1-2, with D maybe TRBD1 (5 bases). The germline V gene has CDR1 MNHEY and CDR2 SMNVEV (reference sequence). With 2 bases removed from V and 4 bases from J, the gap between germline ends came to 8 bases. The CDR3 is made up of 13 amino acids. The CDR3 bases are TGTGCCAGCAGTTTACCGGGGGGCTATGGCTACACCTTC. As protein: CASSLPGGYGYTF.

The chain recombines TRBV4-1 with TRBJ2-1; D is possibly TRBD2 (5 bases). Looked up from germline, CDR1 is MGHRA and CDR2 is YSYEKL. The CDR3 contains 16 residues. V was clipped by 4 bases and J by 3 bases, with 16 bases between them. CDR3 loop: CASSPSAGNSYNEQFF. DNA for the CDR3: TGCGCCAGCAGCCCTTCGGCCGGGAATAGCTACAATGAGCAGTTCTTC.

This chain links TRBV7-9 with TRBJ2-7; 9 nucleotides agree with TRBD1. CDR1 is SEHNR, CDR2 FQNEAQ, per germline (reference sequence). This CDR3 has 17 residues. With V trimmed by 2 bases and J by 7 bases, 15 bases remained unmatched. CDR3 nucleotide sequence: TGTGCCAGCAGCTTAAGGCGAGGGGGGACAGGGTTCGGAGAGCAGTACTTC. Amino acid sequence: CASSLRRGGTGFGEQYF.

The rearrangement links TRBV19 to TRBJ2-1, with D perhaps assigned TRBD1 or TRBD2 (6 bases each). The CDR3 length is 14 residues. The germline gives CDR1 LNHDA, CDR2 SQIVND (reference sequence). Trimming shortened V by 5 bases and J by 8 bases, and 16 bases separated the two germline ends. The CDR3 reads CASSLDYSGDEQFF. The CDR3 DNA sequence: TGTGCCAGTAGTTTGGACTATTCAGGGGATGAGCAGTTCTTC.

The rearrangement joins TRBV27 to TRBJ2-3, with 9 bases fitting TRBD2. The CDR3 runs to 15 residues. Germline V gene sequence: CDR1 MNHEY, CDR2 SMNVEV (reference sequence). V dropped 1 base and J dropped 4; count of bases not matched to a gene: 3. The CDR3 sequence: CASSLFGLAPDTQYF. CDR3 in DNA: TGTGCCAGCAGTTTATTTGGACTAGCGCCAGATACGCAGTATTTT.

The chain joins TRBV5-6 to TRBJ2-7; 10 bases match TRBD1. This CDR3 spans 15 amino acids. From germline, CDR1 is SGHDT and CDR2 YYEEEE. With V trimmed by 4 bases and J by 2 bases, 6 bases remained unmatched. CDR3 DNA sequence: TGTGCCAGCAGCACGCCCGGACAGGGGGCCTACGAGCAGTACTTC. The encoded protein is CASSTPGQGAYEQYF.

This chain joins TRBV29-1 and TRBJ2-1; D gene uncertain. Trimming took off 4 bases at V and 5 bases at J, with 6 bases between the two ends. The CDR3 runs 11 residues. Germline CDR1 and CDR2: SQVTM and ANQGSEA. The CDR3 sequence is CSVGPNNEQFF. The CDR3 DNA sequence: TGCAGCGTTGGGCCGAACAATGAGCAGTTCTTC.

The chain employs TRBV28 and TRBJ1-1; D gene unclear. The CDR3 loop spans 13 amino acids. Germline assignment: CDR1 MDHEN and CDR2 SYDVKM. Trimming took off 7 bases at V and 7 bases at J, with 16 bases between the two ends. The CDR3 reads CASTAFMANEAFF. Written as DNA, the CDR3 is TGTGCCAGCACTGCGTTTATGGCTAATGAAGCTTTCTTT.

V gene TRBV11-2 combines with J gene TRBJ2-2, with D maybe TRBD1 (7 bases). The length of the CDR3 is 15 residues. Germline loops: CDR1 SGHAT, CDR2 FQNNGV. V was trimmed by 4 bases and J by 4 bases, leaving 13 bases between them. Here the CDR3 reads CASSWTGGGTGELFF. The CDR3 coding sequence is TGTGCCAGCAGCTGGACAGGAGGGGGCACCGGGGAGCTGTTTTTT. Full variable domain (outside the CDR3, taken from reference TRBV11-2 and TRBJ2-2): EAGVAQSPRYKIIEKRQSVAFWCNPISGHATLYWYQQILGQGPKLLIQFQNNGVVDDSQLPKDRFSAERLKGVDSTLKIQPAKLEDSAVYLCASSWTGGGTGELFFGEGSRLTVL.

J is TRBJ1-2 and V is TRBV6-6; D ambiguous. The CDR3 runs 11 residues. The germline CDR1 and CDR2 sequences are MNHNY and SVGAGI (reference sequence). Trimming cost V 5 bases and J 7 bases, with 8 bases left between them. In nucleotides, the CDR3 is TGTGCCAGCAGTCTAGGGCTTGGCTACACCTTC. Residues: CASSLGLGYTF.

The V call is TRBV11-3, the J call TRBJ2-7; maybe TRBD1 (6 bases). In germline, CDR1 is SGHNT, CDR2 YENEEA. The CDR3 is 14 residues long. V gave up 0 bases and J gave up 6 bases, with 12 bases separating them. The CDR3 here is CASSLEVRGSEQYF. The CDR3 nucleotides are TGTGCCAGCAGCTTAGAAGTCAGGGGCTCCGAGCAGTACTTC. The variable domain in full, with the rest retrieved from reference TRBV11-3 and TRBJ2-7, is EAGVVQSPRYKIIEKKQPVAFWCNPISGHNTLYWYLQNLGQGPELLIRYENEEAVDDSQLPKDRFSAERLKGVDSTLKIQPAELGDSAVYLCASSLEVRGSEQYFGPGTRLTVT.

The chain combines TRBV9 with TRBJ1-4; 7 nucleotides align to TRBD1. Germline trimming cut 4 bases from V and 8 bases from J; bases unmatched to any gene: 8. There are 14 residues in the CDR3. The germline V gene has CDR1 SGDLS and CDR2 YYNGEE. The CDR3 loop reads CASSPQGEREKLFF. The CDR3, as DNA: TGTGCCAGCAGCCCCCAGGGGGAGCGGGAAAAACTGTTTTTT.

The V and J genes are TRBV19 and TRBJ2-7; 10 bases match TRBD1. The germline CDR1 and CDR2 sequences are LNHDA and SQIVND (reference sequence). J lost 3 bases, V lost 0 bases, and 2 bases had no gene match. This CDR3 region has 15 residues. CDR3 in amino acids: CASSIEGTGDYEQYF. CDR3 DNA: TGTGCCAGTAGTATAGAAGGGACAGGGGACTACGAGCAGTACTTC.

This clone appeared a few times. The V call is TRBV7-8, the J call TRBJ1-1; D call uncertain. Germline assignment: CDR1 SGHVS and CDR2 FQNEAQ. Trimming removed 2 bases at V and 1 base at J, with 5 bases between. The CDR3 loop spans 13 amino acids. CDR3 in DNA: TGTGCCAGCAGCTTATGGCAGAACACTGAAGCTTTCTTT. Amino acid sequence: CASSLWQNTEAFF.

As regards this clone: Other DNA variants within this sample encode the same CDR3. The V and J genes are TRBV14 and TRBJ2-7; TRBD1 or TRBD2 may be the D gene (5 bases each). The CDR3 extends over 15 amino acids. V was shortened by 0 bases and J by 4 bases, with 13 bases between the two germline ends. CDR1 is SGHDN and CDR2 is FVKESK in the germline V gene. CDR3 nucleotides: TGTGCCAGCAGCCAAGATTTGGGACGGTCGTACGAGCAGTACTTC. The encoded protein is CASSQDLGRSYEQYF.

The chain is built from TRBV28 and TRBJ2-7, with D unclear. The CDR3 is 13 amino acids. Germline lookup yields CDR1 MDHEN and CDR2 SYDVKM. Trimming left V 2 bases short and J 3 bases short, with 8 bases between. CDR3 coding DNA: TGTGCCAGCAGTTTAAGGGCTTTCTACGAGCAGTACTTC. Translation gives CASSLRAFYEQYF.

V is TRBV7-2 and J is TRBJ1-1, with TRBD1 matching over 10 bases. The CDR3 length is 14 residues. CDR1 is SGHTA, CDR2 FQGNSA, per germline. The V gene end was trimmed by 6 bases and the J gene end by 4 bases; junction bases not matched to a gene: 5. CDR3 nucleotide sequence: TGTGCCAGCAGGGAGACAGGGGGCGGCACTGAAGCTTTCTTT. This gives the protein CASRETGGGTEAFF.

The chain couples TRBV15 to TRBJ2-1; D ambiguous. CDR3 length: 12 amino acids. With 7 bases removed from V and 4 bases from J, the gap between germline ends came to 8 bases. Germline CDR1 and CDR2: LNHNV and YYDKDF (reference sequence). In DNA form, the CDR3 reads TGTGCCACCACTTCGAGGTACAATGAGCAGTTCTTC. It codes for CATTSRYNEQFF.